This T cell receptor beta chain is drawn from a study of cytomegalovirus exposure and HLA in healthy donors. Study overall: Genotyping of nearly 400 donors showed that around 85% belonged to the Caucasian-associated ancestry cluster.

PCR employed 60 Vbeta and 13 Jbeta primers. The table came from immunoSEQ multiplex PCR; TCRdb's copy has only in-frame clones and leaves some out. Of about 130,000 clones listed, roughly four fifths are singletons. Study-level findings and limits: Segments of the TCR beta V type were, in most cases, productive about 90% or about 30% of the time in an earlier analysis.

The CDR3 has 13 residues. Germline V gene sequence: CDR1 MGHRA, CDR2 YSYEKL. V was shortened by 4 bases and J by 7 bases, with 11 bases between the two germline ends. Details on this clone: Its antigen is not identified.

The clonotype was recovered from a girl aged 2 to 9 in good health and CMV-seronegative. Sequenced input: PBMCs. V gene TRBV4-1 combines with J gene TRBJ1-5, with a possible D match to TRBD1 (5 bases). The DNA of the CDR3 is TGCGCCAGCAGCCCAGGGCGGGAACAGCCCCAGCATTTT. Translating it yields CASSPGREQPQHF.